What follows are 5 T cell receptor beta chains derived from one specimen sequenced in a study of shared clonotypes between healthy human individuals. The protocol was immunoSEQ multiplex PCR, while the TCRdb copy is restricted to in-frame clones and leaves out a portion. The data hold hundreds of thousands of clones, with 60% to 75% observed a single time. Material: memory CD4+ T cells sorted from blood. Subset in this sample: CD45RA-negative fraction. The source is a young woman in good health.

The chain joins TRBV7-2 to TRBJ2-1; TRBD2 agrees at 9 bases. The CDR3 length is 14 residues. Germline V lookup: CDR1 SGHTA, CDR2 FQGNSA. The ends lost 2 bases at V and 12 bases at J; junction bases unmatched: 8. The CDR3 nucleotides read TGTGCCAGCAGCTTAAACCTAGCGGGGAGGGGGCAGTTCTTC. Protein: CASSLNLAGRGQFF.

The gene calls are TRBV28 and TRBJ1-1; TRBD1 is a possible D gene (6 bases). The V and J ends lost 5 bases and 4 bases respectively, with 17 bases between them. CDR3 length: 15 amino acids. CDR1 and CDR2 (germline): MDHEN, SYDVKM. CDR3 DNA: TGTGCCAGCAGTGCGGTCGGGGGGCCGTTCACTGAAGCTTTCTTT. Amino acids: CASSAVGGPFTEAFF.

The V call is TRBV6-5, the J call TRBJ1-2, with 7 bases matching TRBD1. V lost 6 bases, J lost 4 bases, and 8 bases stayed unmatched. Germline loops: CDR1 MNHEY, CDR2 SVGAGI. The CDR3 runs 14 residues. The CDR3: CASRRGQDLYGYTF. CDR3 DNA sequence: TGTGCCAGCAGGCGAGGACAGGATCTCTATGGCTACACCTTC.

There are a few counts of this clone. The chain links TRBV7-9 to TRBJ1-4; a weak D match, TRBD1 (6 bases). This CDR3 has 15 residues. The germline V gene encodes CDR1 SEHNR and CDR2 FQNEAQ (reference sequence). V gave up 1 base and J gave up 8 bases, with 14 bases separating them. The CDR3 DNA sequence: TGTGCCAGCAGCTTAGATGGGGGCTGGTCGGAAAAACTGTTTTTT. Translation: CASSLDGGWSEKLFF.

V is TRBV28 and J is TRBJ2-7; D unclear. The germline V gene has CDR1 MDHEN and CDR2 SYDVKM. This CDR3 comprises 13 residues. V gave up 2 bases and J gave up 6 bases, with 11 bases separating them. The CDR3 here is CASSLVSPSEQYF. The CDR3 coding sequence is TGTGCCAGCAGTTTAGTCTCCCCCAGCGAGCAGTACTTC.